This entry is about one T cell receptor (beta chain). This sample is part of a study of blood T cell repertoires in COVID-19. Participants' own reports of clinical history determined their cohort assignment. Some clones are missing from TCRdb's copy, which holds only in-frame ones; the method was immunoSEQ multiplex PCR. The table includes hundreds of thousands of clones, about 88% detected once. This CDR3 spans 14 amino acids. V shed 6 bases, J shed 2 bases, and the junction held 6 bases outside the gene matches. CDR1 and CDR2 (germline): LGHDT, YNNKEL (reference sequence). This sequence was found in a woman in her forties or fifties who had recovered from COVID-19. Material for sequencing was PBMCs or T cells enriched from blood (not recorded which). The V gene is TRBV3-1 (or the pseudogene TRBV3-2), the J gene TRBJ1-1, with TRBD1 matching 7 bases. The CDR3 loop reads CASRAGTVNTEAFF. CDR3 coding DNA: TGTGCCAGCAGGGCCGGGACAGTTAACACTGAAGCTTTCTTT.